These T cell receptor beta chains were read from a single sample in a study of T cell repertoires in cytomegalovirus infection. TCRdb ran MiXCR on the reads and lists one entry per CDR3 protein. The sample yields approximately 74,000 distinct CDR3 sequences, 40% seen once. Their cognate antigens are unknown. This specimen consisted of CD8+ T cells from cultured PBMCs, obtained from culture after CMV antigen stimulation. The receptors stem from a human donor in good health (CMV status not recorded). Some clones in this sample may be carry-over from other donors' samples. The CDR3 runs from the conserved cysteine through the conserved F or W. Each record gives: J gene, V gene, clone size, D gene, CDR3 protein, CDR3 DNA. The D gene is left open where the match is weak. Expanded clones get a size class; other rows say once, few or many, or leave the size out.

j_gene: TRBJ2-1
v_gene: TRBV6-2/TRBV6-3
abundance: NA
d_gene: NA
CDR3aa: CASSSSWGADNEQFF
CDR3nt: TGTGCCAGCAGTAGTTCGTGGGGGGCGGACAATGAGCAGTTCTTC

j_gene: TRBJ1-2
v_gene: TRBV7-6
abundance: few
d_gene: TRBD1
CDR3aa: CASSLGDRDIYGYTF
CDR3nt: TGTGCCAGCAGCTTAGGCGACAGGGATATCTATGGCTACACCTTC

j_gene: TRBJ2-2
v_gene: TRBV6-1
abundance: few
d_gene: TRBD1
CDR3aa: CASSDLGQLNTGELFF
CDR3nt: TGTGCCAGCAGTGACCTGGGACAGTTAAACACCGGGGAGCTGTTTTTT

j_gene: TRBJ2-3
v_gene: TRBV6-2/TRBV6-3
abundance: NA
d_gene: TRBD1
CDR3aa: CASRGTGAAPDTQYF
CDR3nt: TGTGCCAGCAGGGGGACAGGAGCGGCCCCAGATACGCAGTATTTT

j_gene: TRBJ2-5
v_gene: TRBV7-6
abundance: NA
d_gene: NA
CDR3aa: CASSQDGGQETQYF
CDR3nt: TGTGCCAGCAGCCAAGATGGGGGACAAGAGACCCAGTACTTC

j_gene: TRBJ2-7
v_gene: TRBV12-3/TRBV12-4
abundance: NA
d_gene: NA
CDR3aa: CASSIGRPEQYF
CDR3nt: TGTGCCAGCAGTATCGGACGGCCCGAGCAGTACTTC

j_gene: TRBJ1-6
v_gene: TRBV7-8
abundance: NA
d_gene: NA
CDR3aa: CASSFGGLGTLHF
CDR3nt: TGTGCCAGCAGCTTTGGGGGGTTGGGAACCCTCCACTTT

j_gene: TRBJ2-1
v_gene: TRBV7-8
abundance: NA
d_gene: TRBD1
CDR3aa: CASSTQGESVHEQFF
CDR3nt: TGTGCCAGCAGCACACAGGGGGAATCTGTTCATGAGCAGTTCTTC

j_gene: TRBJ2-2
v_gene: TRBV7-8
abundance: few
d_gene: NA
CDR3aa: CASSLGGNTGELFF
CDR3nt: TGTGCCAGCAGCCTGGGGGGTAACACCGGGGAGCTGTTTTTT

j_gene: TRBJ1-1
v_gene: TRBV19
abundance: NA
d_gene: TRBD1
CDR3aa: CASSRGQVAITEAFF
CDR3nt: TGTGCCAGTAGTAGAGGACAGGTGGCGATCACTGAAGCTTTCTTT

j_gene: TRBJ1-6
v_gene: TRBV27
abundance: NA
d_gene: TRBD1
CDR3aa: CASSQQGDNSPLHF
CDR3nt: TGTGCCAGCAGCCAACAGGGGGATAATTCACCCCTCCACTTT

j_gene: TRBJ2-1
v_gene: TRBV12-3/TRBV12-4
abundance: NA
d_gene: TRBD2
CDR3aa: CASSRSGERWNEQFF
CDR3nt: TGTGCCAGCAGTCGTAGCGGGGAGCGATGGAATGAGCAGTTCTTC

j_gene: TRBJ1-2
v_gene: TRBV7-2
abundance: many
d_gene: TRBD1
CDR3aa: CASSPIDRGNGYTF
CDR3nt: TGTGCCAGCAGCCCTATCGACAGGGGAAATGGCTACACCTTC

j_gene: TRBJ2-7
v_gene: TRBV7-2
abundance: few
d_gene: NA
CDR3aa: CASSLAVEYYEQYF
CDR3nt: TGTGCCAGCAGCTTAGCGGTGGAGTACTACGAGCAGTACTTC

j_gene: TRBJ1-5
v_gene: TRBV7-4
abundance: NA
d_gene: NA
CDR3aa: CASSFKGNFNQPQHF
CDR3nt: TGTGCCAGCAGCTTCAAGGGTAATTTCAATCAGCCCCAGCATTTT

j_gene: TRBJ2-7
v_gene: TRBV11-1
abundance: NA
d_gene: NA
CDR3aa: CASSFDVGSYEQYF
CDR3nt: TGTGCCAGCAGCTTCGACGTGGGCTCCTACGAGCAGTACTTC

j_gene: TRBJ2-7
v_gene: TRBV7-6
abundance: few
d_gene: TRBD1
CDR3aa: CASSPGTGSGEQYF
CDR3nt: TGTGCCAGCAGCCCCGGGACAGGGTCGGGCGAGCAGTACTTC

j_gene: TRBJ1-1
v_gene: TRBV7-2
abundance: NA
d_gene: NA
CDR3aa: CASRLTIGSTEAFF
CDR3nt: TGTGCCAGCAGACTAACGATCGGGAGCACTGAAGCTTTCTTT

j_gene: TRBJ2-1
v_gene: TRBV11-3
abundance: few
d_gene: NA
CDR3aa: CASSSGGSRNNEQFF
CDR3nt: TGTGCCAGCAGCTCAGGAGGGAGCCGGAACAATGAGCAGTTCTTC

j_gene: TRBJ2-7
v_gene: TRBV28
abundance: NA
d_gene: NA
CDR3aa: CASSLLQVDEQYF
CDR3nt: TGTGCCAGCAGTTTACTGCAAGTAGACGAGCAGTACTTC

j_gene: TRBJ2-7
v_gene: TRBV28
abundance: NA
d_gene: NA
CDR3aa: CASSFLDSYEQYF
CDR3nt: TGTGCCAGCAGTTTTCTGGACAGCTACGAGCAGTACTTC

j_gene: TRBJ1-1
v_gene: TRBV19
abundance: NA
d_gene: TRBD1
CDR3aa: CASGDRGVNTEAFF
CDR3nt: TGTGCCAGTGGAGACAGGGGAGTGAACACTGAAGCTTTCTTT